This entry describes one T cell receptor (beta chain). This CDR3 region has 13 residues. CDR1 and CDR2 (germline): MNHNY, SVGAGI (reference sequence). V was pared by 9 bases and J by 2 bases, with 6 bases of the junction left unmatched. TCRdb re-called the RT-PCR reads through MiXCR, storing one row per CDR3 protein. The table includes 650,000 to 800,000 distinct CDR3 sequences, 13% to 15% detected once. The specimen sequenced was memory CD4+ T cells from blood. J is TRBJ1-2 and V is TRBV6-6; 7 bases fit TRBD1. The receptor was derived from a female donor in good health, serving as a healthy control. DNA of the CDR3: TGTGCCAGTGGGGGACAGACAAACTATGGCTACACCTTC. Residues: CASGGQTNYGYTF.